This T cell receptor beta chain derives from a study of PD-1 blockade in classical Hodgkin lymphoma. From germline, CDR1 is LNHDA and CDR2 SQIVND (reference sequence). V lost 6 bases, J lost 6 bases, and 20 bases lay in between. The CDR3 length is 15 residues. Brentuximab vedotin exposure varied, and every patient relapsed after autologous stem cell transplantation. Reported best responses ranged across complete response, partial response or progressive disease. Only in-frame clones appear in the TCRdb table, and some are missing; sequencing was by immunoSEQ multiplex PCR. The sample holds 29,000 or so clones; about two thirds are singletons and the top ten take roughly 15%. Sample share makes this clone medium-sized. What it recognizes is unknown. Findings and limits, study-wide: CD8+ TCR diversity did not rise significantly by C4D1, unlike CD4+.

This clonotype originated in a human donor with classical Hodgkin lymphoma. The sample here was peripheral blood mononuclear cells (PBMCs), taken before the second cycle of nivolumab. V gene TRBV19 combines with J gene TRBJ1-2; possibly TRBD1 for D (5 bases). As DNA, the CDR3 is TGTGCCAGTAGCACCCAGGCCAGGGCCCTAGATGGCTACACCTTC. As protein: CASSTQARALDGYTF.